This T cell receptor (beta chain) was observed in a study of T-cell memory formation after mild COVID-19. Study summary: Clusters of TCRs were largely donor specific.

UMIs and sample barcodes were carried by the TCR alpha and TCR beta cDNA libraries that 5'RACE produced using constant-segment primers. From the 5' RACE reads, TCRdb called clonotypes with MiXCR, one entry per CDR3 protein. The table includes around 60,000 distinct CDR3 sequences, more than 8% detected once. Study-wide findings and caveats: CD4+ contracting clones were found mainly in CM and EM, and CD8+ ones in EMRA. Within pre-infection memory, some responding clones were found, suggesting cross-reactive memory joined.

CDR1 is DFQATT and CDR2 is SNEGSKA in the germline V gene (reference sequence). Deletions cut 3 bases from V and 3 bases from J, with 15 bases between. This CDR3 contains 15 residues. This clonotype was counted at least ten times. Its matching antigen is unknown. Sequenced sample: PBMCs or a T cell subset sorted from them (not recorded which). The V gene is TRBV20-1, the J gene TRBJ2-1, with a possible D match to TRBD2 (6 bases). The clonotype comes from a man younger than 35 who had mild COVID-19 (a few samples of this study predate the infection). Cell type and time point are not known. The CDR3, as DNA: TGCAGTGCTAGCCCGCGGGACGGGGTCTACAATGAGCAGTTCTTC. It encodes CSASPRDGVYNEQFF.